One sample yielded the 16 T cell receptor beta chains listed below, sequenced in a study of shared clonotypes between healthy human individuals. CD45RO-negative cells were positively selected for CCR7, leaving out terminally differentiated effector memory CD45RA+ cells. TCRdb's table, derived via immunoSEQ multiplex PCR, lists solely in-frame clones and lacks some. This table has 800,000 to 950,000 clones, about 96% appearing once. The sequencing sample was made of naive CD8+ T cells sorted from blood. These receptors all stem from a man in his thirties or forties in good health.

The gene calls are TRBV5-1 and TRBJ2-7, with D perhaps TRBD2 (6 bases). Trimming took 2 bases from V and 3 from J, leaving 15 bases between them. Germline CDR1 is SGHRS and CDR2 is YFSETQ. This CDR3 is 15 amino acids long. The CDR3 coding sequence is TGCGCCAGCAGCTTACCGGGAGAAGGACGCTACGAGCAGTACTTC. Translation: CASSLPGEGRYEQYF. The full variable domain, rest sourced from reference TRBV5-1 and TRBJ2-7, is KAGVTQTPRYLIKTRGQQVTLSCSPISGHRSVSWYQQTPGQGLQFLFEYFSETQRNKGNFPGRFSGRQFSNSRSEMNVSTLELGDSALYLCASSLPGEGRYEQYFGPGTRLTVT.

This chain joins TRBV7-9 and TRBJ2-7; TRBD1 aligns across 8 bases. With 5 bases clipped from V and 0 bases from J, the junction kept 9 bases outside the gene matches. The CDR3 loop spans 16 amino acids. Per the germline V gene, CDR1 is SEHNR and CDR2 is FQNEAQ (reference sequence). The CDR3 sequence is CASSPATGGSSYEQYF. The CDR3 DNA follows: TGTGCCAGCAGCCCTGCTACAGGGGGTAGCTCCTACGAGCAGTACTTC.

The gene calls are TRBV7-8 and TRBJ2-2; possible D gene TRBD1, 5 bases. Germline values: CDR1 SGHVS, CDR2 FQNEAQ. This CDR3 is 14 amino acids long. The V gene lost 5 bases and the J gene lost 5 bases, with 12 bases spanning the gap. The DNA of the CDR3 is TGTGCCAGCAGCCCCAGGACAAAGACCGGGGAGCTGTTTTTT. Translating it yields CASSPRTKTGELFF.

This clone was detected only once. The chain uses TRBV4-1 and TRBJ2-7, with 8 nucleotides matching TRBD2. Germline-derived CDR1 and CDR2 are MGHRA and YSYEKL. The CDR3 spans 15 residues. With V trimmed by 3 bases and J by 6 bases, 10 bases remained unmatched. CDR3 bases: TGCGCCAGCAGCCACCAAGGGCTAGCGGGTGGCGAGCAGTACTTC. It encodes CASSHQGLAGGEQYF.

The chain is built from TRBV29-1 and TRBJ2-7, with 11 positions matching TRBD1. This CDR3 comprises 13 residues. Germline V gene lookup returns CDR1 SQVTM and CDR2 ANQGSEA. Germline trimming cut 4 bases from V and 3 bases from J; bases unmatched to any gene: 2. CDR3 region: CSVVGQGVYEQYF. The CDR3 bases are TGCAGCGTTGTGGGACAGGGGGTCTACGAGCAGTACTTC.

With respect to this clone: Other DNA sequences of this sample code for an identical CDR3. The chain carries TRBV4-1 and TRBJ2-2; D is possibly TRBD1 or TRBD2 (5 bases each). Looked up from germline, CDR1 is MGHRA and CDR2 is YSYEKL. The CDR3 loop spans 14 amino acids. The V end lost 3 bases, the J end lost 2 bases, and 7 bases lay between the germline ends. CDR3 region: CASSQGENTGELFF. In DNA form, the CDR3 reads TGCGCCAGCAGCCAGGGGGAAAACACCGGGGAGCTGTTTTTT.

For this clone: Other DNA sequences in the same sample also yield this CDR3. The V and J genes are TRBV27 and TRBJ2-7; D is possibly TRBD1 or TRBD2 (5 bases each). CDR1 and CDR2 (germline): MNHEY, SMNVEV (reference sequence). The CDR3 spans 13 residues. The ends were cut back, 6 bases at V and 3 bases at J, with 12 bases in the middle. CDR3 nucleotide sequence: TGTGCCAGCAGCACGGGACCCAGCTACGAGCAGTACTTC. Protein sequence: CASSTGPSYEQYF.

The chain uses TRBV7-9 and TRBJ2-1; 8 bases fit TRBD1. V lost 0 bases to trimming and J lost 4 bases; unmatched junction nucleotides: 8. This CDR3 has 17 residues. Germline-derived CDR1 and CDR2 are SEHNR and FQNEAQ (reference sequence). The CDR3 DNA follows: TGTGCCAGCAGCTTAGCTGGACAGGGAATAGGGTACAATGAGCAGTTCTTC. Protein: CASSLAGQGIGYNEQFF.

The V and J genes are TRBV7-8 and TRBJ2-3; TRBD2 matches at 10 bases. The length of the CDR3 is 16 residues. V shed 5 bases, J shed 1 base, and the junction held 6 bases outside the gene matches. Germline V gene data show CDR1 as SGHVS and CDR2 as FQNEAQ. CDR3 in DNA: TGTGCCAGCAGCCCCCCCGGGACTAGCGGCACAGATACGCAGTATTTT. It translates to CASSPPGTSGTDTQYF.

With regard to this clone: Other DNA sequences from this sample encode an identical CDR3 as well. The V call is TRBV25-1, the J call TRBJ2-7, with D hard to call. CDR3 length: 11 amino acids. The germline V gene has CDR1 MGHDK and CDR2 SYGVNS. The V end lost 1 base, the J end lost 6 bases, and 4 bases lay between the germline ends. CDR3 region: CASSESGEQYF. The CDR3 coding sequence is TGTGCCAGCAGTGAATCAGGCGAGCAGTACTTC.

The chain has TRBV10-3 and TRBJ1-4; TRBD1 might be the D (5 bases). V was cut by 11 bases and J by 8 bases, with 12 bases left in between. The CDR3 extends over 11 amino acids. Germline CDR1 is ENHRY and CDR2 is SYGVKD. The CDR3 loop is CASGFGEKLFF. DNA for the CDR3: TGTGCCTCAGGGTTTGGAGAAAAACTGTTTTTT.

The rearrangement uses TRBV15 and TRBJ2-7, with D uncertain. Between the trimmed V and J ends, which lost 4 bases and 6 bases, there was a span of 7 bases. CDR1 is LNHNV, CDR2 YYDKDF, per germline (reference sequence). This CDR3 has 11 residues. CDR3 nucleotides: TGTGCCACCAGCAAATTGGGCGAGCAGTACTTC. It is translated as CATSKLGEQYF.

The chain recombines TRBV5-1 with TRBJ2-5; D perhaps matches TRBD1 (5 bases). Germline V gene lookup returns CDR1 SGHRS and CDR2 YFSETQ. Trimming removed 3 bases from V and 2 bases from J, with 17 bases in between. This CDR3 comprises 16 residues. The CDR3 protein is CASSYDLDSTQETQYF. CDR3 DNA: TGCGCCAGCAGCTATGACCTAGACAGCACACAAGAGACCCAGTACTTC.

The chain uses TRBV6-5 and TRBJ2-2; D is uncertain. The germline V gene has CDR1 MNHEY and CDR2 SVGAGI. V lost 0 bases and J 4 bases, leaving 12 bases between the germline ends. CDR3 size: 16 residues. CDR3 nucleotides: TGTGCCAGCAGTTACTCGTTCGGCGAGGCCACCGGGGAGCTGTTTTTT. The encoded protein is CASSYSFGEATGELFF.

Points on this clone: Other DNA sequences in the sample encode the same CDR3. V gene TRBV9 combines with J gene TRBJ2-5, with D uncertain. The ends were cut back, 3 bases at V and 0 bases at J, with 3 bases in the middle. The CDR3 loop spans 12 amino acids. Per the germline V gene, CDR1 is SGDLS and CDR2 is YYNGEE. The CDR3 DNA follows: TGTGCCAGCAGCGACTACCAAGAGACCCAGTACTTC. This gives the protein CASSDYQETQYF.

The chain couples TRBV9 to TRBJ2-3; no reliable D call. V lost 3 bases and J lost 0, with 5 bases in between. The CDR3 extends over 13 amino acids. Germline CDR1 is SGDLS and CDR2 is YYNGEE. CDR3 DNA sequence: TGTGCCAGCAGCGCCGACAGCACAGATACGCAGTATTTT. This encodes CASSADSTDTQYF. The full variable domain, rest sourced from reference TRBV9 and TRBJ2-3, is DSGVTQTPKHLITATGQRVTLRCSPRSGDLSVYWYQQSLDQGLQFLIQYYNGEERAKGNILERFSAQQFPDLHSELNLSSLELGDSALYFCASSADSTDTQYFGPGTRLTVL.